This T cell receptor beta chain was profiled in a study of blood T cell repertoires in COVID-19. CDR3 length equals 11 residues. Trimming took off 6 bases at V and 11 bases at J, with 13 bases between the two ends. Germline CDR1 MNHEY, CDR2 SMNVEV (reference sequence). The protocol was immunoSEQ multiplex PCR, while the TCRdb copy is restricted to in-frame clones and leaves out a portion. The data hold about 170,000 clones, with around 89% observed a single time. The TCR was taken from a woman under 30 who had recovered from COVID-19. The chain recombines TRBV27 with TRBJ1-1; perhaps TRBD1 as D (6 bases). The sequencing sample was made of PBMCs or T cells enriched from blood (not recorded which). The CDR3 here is CASSQTGLAFF. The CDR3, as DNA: TGTGCCAGCAGCCAGACAGGTTTGGCTTTCTTT.